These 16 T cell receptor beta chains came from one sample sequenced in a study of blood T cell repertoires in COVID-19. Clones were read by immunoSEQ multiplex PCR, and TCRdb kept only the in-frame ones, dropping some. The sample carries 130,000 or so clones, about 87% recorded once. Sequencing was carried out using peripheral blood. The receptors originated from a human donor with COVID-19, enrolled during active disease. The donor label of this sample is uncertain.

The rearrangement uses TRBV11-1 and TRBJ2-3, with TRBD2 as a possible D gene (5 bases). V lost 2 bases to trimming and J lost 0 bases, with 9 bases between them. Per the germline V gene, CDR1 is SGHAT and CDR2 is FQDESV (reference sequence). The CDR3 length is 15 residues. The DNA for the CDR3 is TGTGCCAGCAGCTTACTAGCTTCTAGCACAGATACGCAGTATTTT. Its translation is CASSLLASSTDTQYF.

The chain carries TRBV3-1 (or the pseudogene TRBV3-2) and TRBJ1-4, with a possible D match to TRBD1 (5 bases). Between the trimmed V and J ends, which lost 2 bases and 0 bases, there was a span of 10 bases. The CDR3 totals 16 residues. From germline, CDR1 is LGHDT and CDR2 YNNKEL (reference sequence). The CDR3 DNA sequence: TGTGCCAGCAGCCAAATGGTGGGGCCAACTAATGAAAAACTGTTTTTT. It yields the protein CASSQMVGPTNEKLFF.

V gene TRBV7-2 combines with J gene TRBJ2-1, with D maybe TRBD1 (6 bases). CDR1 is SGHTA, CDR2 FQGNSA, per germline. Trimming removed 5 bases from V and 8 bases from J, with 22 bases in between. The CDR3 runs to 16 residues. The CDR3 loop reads CASSTTGTPSLYEQFF. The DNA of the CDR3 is TGTGCCAGCAGCACCACCGGGACACCTTCCCTCTATGAGCAGTTCTTC.

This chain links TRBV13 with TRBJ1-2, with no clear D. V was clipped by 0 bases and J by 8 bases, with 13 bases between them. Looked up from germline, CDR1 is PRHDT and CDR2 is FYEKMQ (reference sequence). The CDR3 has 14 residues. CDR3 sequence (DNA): TGTGCCAGCAGCTTAGGCCCTTCGAGTTCCGGCTACACCTTC. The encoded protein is CASSLGPSSSGYTF.

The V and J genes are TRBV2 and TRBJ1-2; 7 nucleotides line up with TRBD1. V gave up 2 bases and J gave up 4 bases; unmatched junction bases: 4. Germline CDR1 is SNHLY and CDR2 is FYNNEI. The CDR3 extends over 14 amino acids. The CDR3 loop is CASSESRQGYGYTF. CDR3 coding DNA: TGTGCCAGCAGTGAATCCCGACAGGGCTATGGCTACACCTTC.

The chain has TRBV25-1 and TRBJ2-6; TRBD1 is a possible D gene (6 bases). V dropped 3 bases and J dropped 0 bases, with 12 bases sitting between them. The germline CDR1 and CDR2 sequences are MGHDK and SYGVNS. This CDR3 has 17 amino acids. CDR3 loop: CASSDPRGRSGANVLTF. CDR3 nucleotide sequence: TGTGCCAGCAGTGACCCCAGGGGCCGCTCTGGGGCCAACGTCCTGACTTTC.

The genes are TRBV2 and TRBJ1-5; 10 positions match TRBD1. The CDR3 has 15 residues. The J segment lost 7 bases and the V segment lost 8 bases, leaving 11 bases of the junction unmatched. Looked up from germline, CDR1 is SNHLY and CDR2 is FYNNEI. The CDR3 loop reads CASAKTGGLDQPQHF. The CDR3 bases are TGTGCCAGCGCAAAGACAGGGGGCTTAGACCAGCCCCAGCATTTT.

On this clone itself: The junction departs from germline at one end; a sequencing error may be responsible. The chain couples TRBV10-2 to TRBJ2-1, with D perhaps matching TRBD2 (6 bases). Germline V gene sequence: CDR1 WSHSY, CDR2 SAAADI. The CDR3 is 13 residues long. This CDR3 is CAISKSSGLEQFF. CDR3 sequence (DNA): TGCGCCATCAGTAAATCGAGCGGGCTTGAGCAGTTCTTC.

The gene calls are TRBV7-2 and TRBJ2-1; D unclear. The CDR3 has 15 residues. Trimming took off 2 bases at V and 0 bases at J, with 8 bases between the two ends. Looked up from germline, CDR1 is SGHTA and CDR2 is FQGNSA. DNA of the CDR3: TGTGCCAGCAGCTTACACCTTAGCTCCTACAATGAGCAGTTCTTC. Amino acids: CASSLHLSSYNEQFF.

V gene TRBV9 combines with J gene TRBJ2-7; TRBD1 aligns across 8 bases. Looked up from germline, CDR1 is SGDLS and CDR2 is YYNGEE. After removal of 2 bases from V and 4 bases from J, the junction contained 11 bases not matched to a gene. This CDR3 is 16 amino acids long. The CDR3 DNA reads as TGTGCCAGCAGCGTGGGACAGGCTCCGGGGGAATACGAGCAGTACTTC. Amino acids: CASSVGQAPGEYEQYF.

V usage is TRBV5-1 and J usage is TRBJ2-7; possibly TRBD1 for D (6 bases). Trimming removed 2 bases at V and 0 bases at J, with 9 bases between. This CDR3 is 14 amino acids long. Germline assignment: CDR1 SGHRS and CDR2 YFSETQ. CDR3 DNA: TGCGCCAGCAGCTTCGGACAGTCCTCCTACGAGCAGTACTTC. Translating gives CASSFGQSSYEQYF.

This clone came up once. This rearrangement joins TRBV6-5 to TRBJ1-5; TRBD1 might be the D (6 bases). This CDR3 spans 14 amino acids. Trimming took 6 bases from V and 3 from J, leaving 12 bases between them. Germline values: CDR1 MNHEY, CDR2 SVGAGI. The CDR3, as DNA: TGTGCCAGCAGAAAGACAGGCCTCAATCAGCCCCAGCATTTT. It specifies CASRKTGLNQPQHF.

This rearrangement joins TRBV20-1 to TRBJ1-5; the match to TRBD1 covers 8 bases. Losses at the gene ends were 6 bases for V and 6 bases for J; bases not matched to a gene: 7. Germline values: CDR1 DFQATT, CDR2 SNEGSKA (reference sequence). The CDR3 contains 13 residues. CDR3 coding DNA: TGCAGTGCAAGTCAGGGGGCAGGTCAGCCCCAGCATTTT. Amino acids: CSASQGAGQPQHF.

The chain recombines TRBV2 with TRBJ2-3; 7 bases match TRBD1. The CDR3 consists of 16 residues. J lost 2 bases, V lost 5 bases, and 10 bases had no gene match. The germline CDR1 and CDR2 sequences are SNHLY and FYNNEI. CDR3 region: CASSQTGHKATDTQYF. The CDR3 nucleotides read TGTGCCAGCAGTCAGACAGGGCACAAGGCCACAGATACGCAGTATTTT.

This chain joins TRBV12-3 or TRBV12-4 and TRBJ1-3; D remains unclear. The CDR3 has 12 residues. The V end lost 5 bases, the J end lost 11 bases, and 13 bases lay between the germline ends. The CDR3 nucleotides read TGTGCCAGCAGTCCCCCAGTAGGAGCCATATATTTT. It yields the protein CASSPPVGAIYF.

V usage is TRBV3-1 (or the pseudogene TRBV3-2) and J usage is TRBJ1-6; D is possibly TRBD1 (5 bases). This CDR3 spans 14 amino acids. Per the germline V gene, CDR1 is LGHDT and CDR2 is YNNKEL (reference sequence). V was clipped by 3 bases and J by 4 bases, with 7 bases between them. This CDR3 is CASSQAGYNSPLHF. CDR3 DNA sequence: TGTGCCAGCAGCCAGGCAGGGTATAATTCACCCCTCCACTTT.